The entry below describes one TCR beta chain. The antigen this receptor binds is unknown. No much larger clone exists at a distance of one base, and base qualities are not known. TCRbeta CDR3 regions were amplified from genomic DNA by means of the immunoSEQ Assay, a bias-controlled multiplex PCR. The authors' analysis ran thus. The number of nucleated cells in each sample was estimated by amplification of reference gene primers within the assay. Sequence reads were collapsed and filtered to measure the absolute abundance of every unique TCRbeta CDR3 rearrangement. For each sample, productive Simpson clonality was calculated as the square root of Simpson's diversity index across productive rearrangements. Sourced from immuneACCESS, this table was stored by TCRdb with only in-frame sequences that have V and J called. A share of the clones is absent; for the studies checked, an unresolved V gene accounts for under half, and the remainder has no known explanation. The DNA gave D and trimming, while V, J and clone size come from that table. The sample table lists about 61,000 clones, about 90% of them with a count of one. About a fifth of the sample rests with the top ten.

The data were taken from a study of blood T cell repertoires in COVID-19 (dated by TCRdb to the early 2020s). At the level of the whole study: Samples covering the acute and convalescent phases of COVID-19 were provided by collaborators in the United States, Italy and Spain. The prospective study material was composed of cDNA or gDNA derived from T cells, B-cell-depleted T cells, or PBMCs. The dataset comprised deeply sampled blood TCRbeta repertoires from subjects exposed to, actively infected with, or recovered from COVID-19. A freely available public database, intended as a resource for researchers studying the immune response to SARS-CoV-2, is where the repertoires were released. The samples were drawn from two sources: the first 160 participants of the ongoing ImmuneRACE study, and 1,254 subjects contributed by 6 global collaborators. Sample metadata almost always included a de-identified subject ID, COVID-19 status, age in years and sex. Where available, HLA class I and class II types were obtained from metadata supplied by the sample provider rather than from assay-based typing. Study-wide conclusions, independent of this receptor: Clinical and demographic metadata were provided uncurated, with the amount varying by source and participant.

Each collaborating institution followed its own protocols to collect whole blood in K2EDTA tubes. For TCRbeta analysis, collaborators shipped samples in one of three forms: frozen whole blood, isolated PBMCs, or DNA extracted from either of those sample types. CDR1 and CDR2 (SGHNT, YYREEE) derive from the germline V gene (reference sequence). The germline V end is reduced by 4 bases and the J end by 3 bases; junction bases left unmatched: 6. Including cysteine and phenylalanine, the CDR3 has 15 amino acids. Left in the record is the CDR3 DNA by itself, 45 bases read in frame from the first base. The specimen was peripheral blood. This chain joins TRBV5-4 to TRBJ2-7; TRBD2 lines up with 11 middle nucleotides. The TCR sequence derives from a woman aged 45-59 years with active or convalescent COVID-19. The nucleotides are TGTGCCAGCAGCGCGACTAGCGGGAAATACTACGAGCAGTACTTC. It codes for CASSATSGKYYEQYF.